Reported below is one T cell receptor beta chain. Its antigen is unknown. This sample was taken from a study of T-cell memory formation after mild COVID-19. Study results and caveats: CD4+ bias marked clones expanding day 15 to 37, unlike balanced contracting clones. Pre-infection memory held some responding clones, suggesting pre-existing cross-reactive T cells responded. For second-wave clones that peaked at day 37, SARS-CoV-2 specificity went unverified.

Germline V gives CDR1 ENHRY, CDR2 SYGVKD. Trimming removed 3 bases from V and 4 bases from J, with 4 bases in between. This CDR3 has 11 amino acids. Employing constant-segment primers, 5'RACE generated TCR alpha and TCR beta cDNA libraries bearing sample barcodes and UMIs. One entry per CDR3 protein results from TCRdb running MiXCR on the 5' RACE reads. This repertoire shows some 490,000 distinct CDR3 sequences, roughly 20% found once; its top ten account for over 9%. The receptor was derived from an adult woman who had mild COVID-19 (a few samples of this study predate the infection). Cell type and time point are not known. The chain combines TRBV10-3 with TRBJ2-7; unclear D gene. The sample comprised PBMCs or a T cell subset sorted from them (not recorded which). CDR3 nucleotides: TGTGCCATCAGTGACGGGTACGAGCAGTACTTC. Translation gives CAISDGYEQYF.